These T cell receptor beta chains were read from a single sample in a study of T cell responses to AZD1222 COVID-19 vaccine. Profiled with immunoSEQ multiplex PCR; TCRdb holds only in-frame clones, not every one. The sample records some 150,000 clones, 70% to 90% being singletons. This specimen was peripheral blood, taken on day 0 of MenACWY control vaccination. The receptors were sampled from an adult in good health. CDR3s include the opening cysteine and the closing phenylalanine or tryptophan. The order of the fields is CDR3 length, V gene, CDR3 protein.

16	TRBV15	CATSRGMGSNTGELFF
15	TRBV5-5	CASSLAGRSNQPQHF
19	TRBV7-8	CASSLGGLAGGLGHYEQYF
15	TRBV5-4	CASSLDRSPGQPQHF
12	TRBV4-3	CASSRFREKLFF
14	TRBV5-1	CASSPEAGEATQYF
18	TRBV15	CATSREPILRGDTDTQYF
14	TRBV5-4	CASSSETYSYGYTF
16	TRBV4-1	CASSQGKGKRDQPQHF
16	TRBV7-9	CASSLVTGPSKETQYF
14	TRBV7-9	CASSSRLLTGELFF
13	TRBV20-1	CSASSGEGSPLHF
14	TRBV11-2	CASSQLKSYNEQFF
16	TRBV6-2/TRBV6-3	CASSYMGASYGSPLHF
16	TRBV3-1/TRBV3-2	CASSQDPLAGLTEAFF
17	TRBV9	CASSAITGTSRNNEQFF
13	TRBV27	CASKDRISEKLFF
13	TRBV5-8	CASRKGFNYGYTF
13	TRBV4-3	CASSPGAGHKQFF
14	TRBV7-3	CASSLGGPLGTQYF
14	TRBV7-2	CASSLRGSSNEQFF
14	TRBV6-5	CASSYGTGSHEQYF
17	TRBV5-5	CASSLISGGISGNTIYF
15	TRBV24-1	CATSDPREGGETQYF
17	TRBV10-2	CASSESNVQWRSEKLFF
14	TRBV7-9	CASSQSTGGHGYTF
14	TRBV20-1	CSASGLAEPYEQYF
15	TRBV7-9	CASSSVGQGEETQYF
12	TRBV2	CAGRQWFYGYTF
13	TRBV9	CAFLRYFNSPLHF
20	TRBV19	CASSSLTSGGAGGFTDTQYF
14	TRBV3-1/TRBV3-2	CASSQGFSAYGYTF
12	TRBV2	CASRPNFGPQHF
18	TRBV5-1	CASRPGGTSGGDLYEQYF
14	TRBV7-9	CASSRGYSNQPQHF
15	TRBV4-1	CASSQVEGGNQPQHF
19	TRBV15	CATSPRGGRTSGGYNEQFF
16	TRBV2	CASSEALQGGLYGYTF
14	TRBV11-2	CASRGLAGGPEQYF
12	TRBV18	CASSRVVETQYF
16	TRBV5-4	CASRKETGNPGNTIYF
13	TRBV29-1	CSYRQGRNSPLHF
15	TRBV6-6	CASSYYGGTNTEAFF
16	TRBV15	CATSILGWFAGNTIYF
15	TRBV5-1	CASSWTVSTYYEQYF
15	TRBV5-1	CASSLEYTAAAEAFF
15	TRBV15	CATSRQRLGGYEQYF
16	TRBV7-2	CASSPGTSPLSYGYTF
16	TRBV6-5	CASSYSTSGALYEQYF
14	TRBV10-3	CATWTSGRADTQYF
15	TRBV9	CASSARQGIGYGYTF
13	TRBV29-1	CSVGTGSGTEAFF
13	TRBV18	CASAQGAGTEAFF
17	TRBV11-2	CASIKGKDRDANYGYTF
12	TRBV6-5	CASRSSGNTIYF